This T cell receptor (beta chain) comes out of a study of blood T cell repertoires in COVID-19. V gave up 5 bases and J gave up 8 bases, with 18 bases separating them. This CDR3 comprises 15 residues. From germline, CDR1 is SNHLY and CDR2 FYNNEI. Using immunoSEQ multiplex PCR, the repertoire was profiled, and TCRdb retains in-frame clones only, with some absent. The sample has around 250,000 clones, 85% to 90% seen once. This sequence joins TRBV2 and TRBJ1-4, with D perhaps matching TRBD1 (6 bases). This TCR came from a woman between 70 and 85 years old with active or convalescent COVID-19. The specimen sequenced was peripheral blood. CDR3 sequence (DNA): TGTGCCAGCAGTCGCGACAGGACCCTGGAGGAAAAACTGTTTTTT. Amino acid sequence: CASSRDRTLEEKLFF.